These 10 T cell receptor beta chains were all obtained from the same sample, sequenced in a study of patients and donors after allogeneic stem cell transplantation. TCRdb analysed the RT-PCR reads with MiXCR anew, one entry per CDR3 protein. The sample comprises some 960,000 distinct CDR3 sequences, around 17% of which are singletons, and 5% to 6.5% rests with the top ten. The specimen sequenced was blood, either unsorted or a sorted T cell fraction (not recorded which). These receptors were obtained from a human donor who was either an allogeneic HSCT recipient or a stem cell or donor lymphocyte infusion donor (not recorded which). It is not recorded whose cells these are; they may come from a transplant donor.

This clonotype was seen a handful of times. The V and J genes are TRBV9 and TRBJ2-1, with 8 bases matching TRBD2. This CDR3 has 15 residues. J was trimmed by 7 bases and V by 5 bases; bases with no gene match: 11. Germline lookup yields CDR1 SGDLS and CDR2 YYNGEE. Here the CDR3 reads CASSPGPGTRNEQFF. The CDR3 coding sequence is TGTGCCAGCAGTCCCGGCCCGGGGACTAGAAATGAGCAGTTCTTC.

The chain joins TRBV7-8 to TRBJ1-5, with 8 positions matching TRBD1. CDR3 length: 16 amino acids. V was clipped by 5 bases and J by 2 bases; unmatched bases: 8. The germline V gene encodes CDR1 SGHVS and CDR2 FQNEAQ. CDR3 sequence (DNA): TGTGCCAGCAGCCCAGGACAGGGAGTGGGCAATCAGCCCCAGCATTTT. As protein: CASSPGQGVGNQPQHF.

Comment on this clonotype: This CDR3 is missing its conserved last phenylalanine or tryptophan, likely due to a read error. V gene TRBV6-2 or TRBV6-3 combines with J gene TRBJ2-7; 7 nucleotides align to TRBD1. Germline CDR1 reads MNHEY; CDR2 reads SVGEGT. The length of the CDR3 is 15 residues. The V and J ends lost 4 bases and 0 bases, in that order; junction bases with no gene match: 6. Here the CDR3 reads CASSSRTGSSYEQYL. CDR3 bases: TGTGCCAGCAGTTCCAGGACAGGAAGCTCCTACGAGCAGTACTTA.

The chain carries TRBV2 and TRBJ2-3; tentatively, D is TRBD2 (6 bases). CDR1 SNHLY and CDR2 FYNNEI come from the germline V gene. The CDR3 extends over 12 amino acids. V lost 7 bases, J lost 4 bases, and 9 bases lay in between. CDR3 sequence: CASTRLADTQYF. CDR3 bases: TGTGCCAGCACCAGACTAGCAGATACGCAGTATTTT.

For this clonotype: A much bigger clone sits one base away, suggesting this may be a read error. This chain joins TRBV12-3 or TRBV12-4 and TRBJ1-4; D gene uncertain. The CDR3 has 12 amino acids. The CDR3 protein is CACSFVVEKLFF. CDR3 nucleotides: TGTGCCTGCAGTTTCGTCGTTGAAAAACTGTTTTTT.

This clonotype appeared a few times. This chain connects TRBV25-1 to TRBJ1-6; no definite D call. Trimming took off 3 bases at V and 5 bases at J, with 8 bases between the two ends. The germline gives CDR1 MGHDK, CDR2 SYGVNS. This CDR3 contains 14 residues. This chain's CDR3 is CASSEGKNNSPLHF. CDR3 in DNA: TGTGCCAGCAGTGAGGGAAAGAATAATTCACCCCTCCACTTT.

This clonotype was seen only a few times. The rearrangement uses TRBV14 and TRBJ2-3, with D tentatively TRBD1 or TRBD2 (5 bases each). CDR3 length equals 15 residues. The germline gives CDR1 SGHDN, CDR2 FVKESK. The V and J ends lost 6 bases and 2 bases respectively, with 15 bases between them. CDR3: CASSRPGRITDTQYF. The CDR3 DNA sequence: TGTGCCAGCAGTCGGCCGGGACGGATCACAGATACGCAGTATTTT.

The rearrangement links TRBV18 to TRBJ2-1; 9 positions match TRBD1. Per the germline V gene, CDR1 is KGHSH and CDR2 is LQKENI. The CDR3 covers 16 residues. V shed 6 bases, J shed 8 bases, and the junction held 14 bases outside the gene matches. Here the CDR3 reads CASSPSGTGMLYEQFF. In nucleotides, the CDR3 is TGTGCCAGCTCGCCGTCCGGGACAGGGATGCTATATGAGCAGTTCTTC.

This clonotype has just a few counts. V and J are TRBV5-1 and TRBJ2-7; TRBD2 matches at 15 bases. CDR3 length: 16 residues. The germline V gene has CDR1 SGHRS and CDR2 YFSETQ. Trimming took 4 bases from V and 5 from J; bases not matched to a gene: 7. CDR3 amino acids: CASSAGLAGGKNEQYF. Written as DNA, the CDR3 is TGCGCCAGCAGCGCGGGACTAGCGGGAGGAAAGAACGAGCAGTACTTC. The entire variable domain, with the rest obtained from reference TRBV5-1 and TRBJ2-7, is as follows: KAGVTQTPRYLIKTRGQQVTLSCSPISGHRSVSWYQQTPGQGLQFLFEYFSETQRNKGNFPGRFSGRQFSNSRSEMNVSTLELGDSALYLCASSAGLAGGKNEQYFGPGTRLTVT.

This chain joins TRBV4-2 and TRBJ2-7, with 8 bases lining up with TRBD2. Trimming cost V 7 bases and J 2 bases; bases outside gene matches: 10. CDR3 size: 15 residues. Germline V gene lookup returns CDR1 LGHNA and CDR2 YNFKEQ. CDR3 DNA: TGTGCCAGCAACCATCGCCCGGGGGGGCCCTACGAGCAGTACTTC. Translating it yields CASNHRPGGPYEQYF.